The 14 T cell receptor beta chains below come from one sample, sequenced in a study of blood T cell repertoires in COVID-19. Sequencing was performed with immunoSEQ multiplex PCR; in TCRdb, only in-frame clones are kept and a portion is missing. In the table there are about 240,000 clones, around 90% of which are singletons. Material: peripheral blood. These receptors all stem from a man aged 55 to 70 who had recovered from COVID-19.

The chain combines TRBV5-5 with TRBJ1-5; 8 nucleotides agree with TRBD1. Germline V CDR1 and CDR2: SGHKS, YYEKEE (reference sequence). This CDR3 region has 19 residues. J was trimmed by 4 bases and V by 0 bases; bases with no gene match: 15. The CDR3 region is CASSLVGTGHRLANQPQHF. CDR3 nucleotides: TGTGCCAGCAGCTTGGTAGGGACAGGCCACCGCCTGGCAAATCAGCCCCAGCATTTT.

The CDR3 coding sequence is TGTGCCAGCAGTTTATTTCTAGCGGGAGCCTACGAGCAGTACTTC. Its translation is CASSLFLAGAYEQYF. The rearrangement joins TRBV28 to TRBJ2-7, with TRBD2 matching 10 bases. The CDR3 covers 15 residues. CDR1 MDHEN and CDR2 SYDVKM come from the germline V gene. V shed 1 base and J 2 bases; nucleotides not matched to a gene: 2. Full variable domain (remainder filled in from reference TRBV28 and TRBJ2-7): DVKVTQSSRYLVKRTGEKVFLECVQDMDHENMFWYRQDPGLGLRLIYFSYDVKMKEKGDIPEGYSVSREKKERFSLILESASTNQTSMYLCASSLFLAGAYEQYFGPGTRLTVT.

This chain joins TRBV2 and TRBJ1-5, with TRBD1 identical over 8 bases. The CDR3 extends over 12 amino acids. V was pared by 5 bases and J by 7 bases, with 1 base of the junction left unmatched. Germline CDR1 and CDR2: SNHLY and FYNNEI. In DNA form, the CDR3 reads TGTGCCAGCAGTACAGGGGGGCAGCCCCAGCATTTT. Amino acid sequence: CASSTGGQPQHF.

This clone has just a few counts. CDR3 residues: CASSYRDSYNEQFF. The CDR3 region has the DNA TGTGCCAGCAGTTACCGGGACAGCTACAATGAGCAGTTCTTC. The chain joins TRBV6-5 to TRBJ2-1, with TRBD1 matching over 7 bases. The germline CDR1 and CDR2 sequences are MNHEY and SVGAGI. V was clipped by 2 bases and J by 3 bases; unmatched bases: 1. The CDR3 totals 14 residues.

This rearrangement joins TRBV28 to TRBJ1-1; TRBD1 is a possible D gene (6 bases). V gave up 8 bases and J gave up 0 bases, with 13 bases separating them. There are 14 residues in the CDR3. Looked up from germline, CDR1 is MDHEN and CDR2 is SYDVKM. CDR3 amino acids: CASEQGQMNTEAFF. Here the CDR3 DNA reads TGTGCCAGCGAACAGGGCCAAATGAACACTGAAGCTTTCTTT.

The chain has TRBV2 and TRBJ2-4; tentatively, D is TRBD2 (5 bases). Trimming cost V 8 bases and J 0 bases, with 20 bases left between them. Germline CDR1 and CDR2: SNHLY and FYNNEI. The CDR3 is made up of 17 amino acids. The DNA of the CDR3 is TGTGCCAGCGGTTTATCAGTAAGGACTCTAGCCAAAAACATTCAGTACTTC. This gives the protein CASGLSVRTLAKNIQYF.

V usage is TRBV7-6 and J usage is TRBJ2-2; a weak D match, TRBD1 (6 bases). Trimming stripped 5 bases from V and 2 bases from J, with 18 bases between. From germline, CDR1 is SGHVS and CDR2 FNYEAQ. There are 17 residues in the CDR3. In nucleotides, the CDR3 is TGTGCCAGCAGCCTTCGACCGGGACAACGTAACACCGGGGAGCTGTTTTTT. Translation: CASSLRPGQRNTGELFF.

The rearrangement joins TRBV2 to TRBJ1-5; weak D call: TRBD1 (6 bases). Trimming left V 4 bases short and J 3 bases short, with 13 bases between. The CDR3 extends over 15 amino acids. Per the germline V gene, CDR1 is SNHLY and CDR2 is FYNNEI. In nucleotides, the CDR3 is TGTGCCAGCAGTGTGGGAGGGGGGGACAATCAGCCCCAGCATTTT. Amino acids: CASSVGGGDNQPQHF. The variable domain in full, with the rest retrieved from reference TRBV2 and TRBJ1-5, is EPEVTQTPSHQVTQMGQEVILRCVPISNHLYFYWYRQILGQKVEFLVSFYNNEISEKSEIFDDQFSVERPDGSNFTLKIRSTKLEDSAMYFCASSVGGGDNQPQHFGDGTRLSIL.

This chain connects TRBV5-1 to TRBJ1-6, with 10 bases aligning to TRBD1. This CDR3 is 15 amino acids long. J lost 8 bases, V lost 4 bases, and 6 bases had no gene match. Germline V gene sequence: CDR1 SGHRS, CDR2 YFSETQ. The CDR3 sequence: CASSPPGTGDSPLHF. DNA for the CDR3: TGCGCCAGCAGCCCGCCCGGGACAGGGGATTCACCCCTCCACTTT.

The J gene is TRBJ1-3, the V gene TRBV7-2; maybe TRBD1 (6 bases). V lost 1 base and J lost 2, with 9 bases in between. This CDR3 is built from 15 residues. CDR1 SGHTA and CDR2 FQGNSA come from the germline V gene. The CDR3 sequence: CASSLETGTGNTIYF. CDR3 DNA: TGTGCCAGCAGCTTAGAAACAGGGACTGGAAACACCATATATTTT.

As regards this clone: Other DNA sequences within the sample encode an identical CDR3. V is TRBV2 and J is TRBJ1-1, with D possibly matching TRBD1 (5 bases). Germline values: CDR1 SNHLY, CDR2 FYNNEI. V shed 4 bases and J shed 1 base, with 7 bases lying between them. The CDR3 has 13 residues. CDR3 residues: CASSGQGNTEAFF. The CDR3 nucleotides read TGTGCCAGCAGTGGCCAGGGGAACACTGAAGCTTTCTTT.

The chain uses TRBV18 and TRBJ1-2; D may be TRBD1 (5 bases). Trimming pared 3 bases from V and 0 bases from J, leaving 17 bases between. Germline V gene data show CDR1 as KGHSH and CDR2 as LQKENI. The CDR3 covers 17 residues. The CDR3 coding sequence is TGTGCCAGCTCACCGCTGGGGACGACGGGAGCTAACTATGGCTACACCTTC. This gives the protein CASSPLGTTGANYGYTF.

The V and J genes are TRBV6-2 or TRBV6-3 and TRBJ2-7; TRBD2 agrees at 8 bases. J was trimmed by 1 base and V by 2 bases; bases with no gene match: 10. The CDR3 covers 17 residues. Germline loops: CDR1 MNHEY, CDR2 SVGEGT. CDR3 sequence (DNA): TGTGCCAGCAGTTACCCCTTAGGTAGCGGGGATTCCTACGAGCAGTACTTC. Its translation: CASSYPLGSGDSYEQYF.

This sequence joins TRBV11-2 and TRBJ2-1, with D perhaps TRBD1 (5 bases). With 1 base removed from V and 8 bases from J, the gap between germline ends came to 9 bases. The CDR3 has 13 amino acids. Germline-derived CDR1 and CDR2 are SGHAT and FQNNGV. CDR3 in DNA: TGTGCCAGCAGCTTAGTGGTAGGGGATGAGCAGTTCTTC. Amino acids: CASSLVVGDEQFF.